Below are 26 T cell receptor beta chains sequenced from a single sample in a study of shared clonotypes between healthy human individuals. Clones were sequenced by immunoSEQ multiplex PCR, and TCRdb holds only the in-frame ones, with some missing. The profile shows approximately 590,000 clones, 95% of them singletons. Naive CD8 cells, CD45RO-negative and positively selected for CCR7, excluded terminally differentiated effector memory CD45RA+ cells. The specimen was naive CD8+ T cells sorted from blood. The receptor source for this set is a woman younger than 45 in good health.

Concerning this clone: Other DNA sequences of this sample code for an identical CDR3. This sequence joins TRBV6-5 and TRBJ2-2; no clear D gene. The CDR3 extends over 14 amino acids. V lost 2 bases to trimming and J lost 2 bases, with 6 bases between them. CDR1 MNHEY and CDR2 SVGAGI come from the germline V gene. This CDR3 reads CASSYGGNTGELFF. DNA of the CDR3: TGTGCCAGCAGTTACGGCGGTAACACCGGGGAGCTGTTTTTT.

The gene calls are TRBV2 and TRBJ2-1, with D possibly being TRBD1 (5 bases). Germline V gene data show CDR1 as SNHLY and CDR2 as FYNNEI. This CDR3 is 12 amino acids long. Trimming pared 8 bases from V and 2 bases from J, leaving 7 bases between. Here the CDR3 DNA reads TGTGCCAGCGAGACAGCCTACAATGAGCAGTTCTTC. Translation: CASETAYNEQFF.

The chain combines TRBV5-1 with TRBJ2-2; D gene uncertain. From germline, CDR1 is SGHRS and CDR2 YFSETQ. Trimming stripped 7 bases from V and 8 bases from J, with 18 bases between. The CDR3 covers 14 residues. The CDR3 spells CASHTWFMWGELFF. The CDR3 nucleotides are TGCGCCAGCCACACGTGGTTCATGTGGGGGGAGCTGTTTTTT.

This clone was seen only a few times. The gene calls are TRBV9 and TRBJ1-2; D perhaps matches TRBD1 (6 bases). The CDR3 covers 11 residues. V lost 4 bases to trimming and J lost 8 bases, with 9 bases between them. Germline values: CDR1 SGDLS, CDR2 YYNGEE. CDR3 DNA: TGTGCCAGCAGCTTAGGACAGGGCTACACCTTC. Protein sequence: CASSLGQGYTF.

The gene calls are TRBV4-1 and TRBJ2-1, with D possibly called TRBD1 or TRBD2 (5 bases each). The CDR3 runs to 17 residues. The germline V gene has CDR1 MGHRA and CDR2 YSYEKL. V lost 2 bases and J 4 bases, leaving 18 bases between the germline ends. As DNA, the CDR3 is TGCGCCAGCAGCCAAATTCTGAGCGGACGGACATACAATGAGCAGTTCTTC. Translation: CASSQILSGRTYNEQFF.

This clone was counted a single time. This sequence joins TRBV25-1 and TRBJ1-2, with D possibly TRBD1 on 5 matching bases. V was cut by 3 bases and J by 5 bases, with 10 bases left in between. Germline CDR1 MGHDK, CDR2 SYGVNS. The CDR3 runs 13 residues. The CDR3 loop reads CASSDRVGYGYTF. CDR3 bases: TGTGCCAGCAGTGACAGGGTGGGGTATGGCTACACCTTC.

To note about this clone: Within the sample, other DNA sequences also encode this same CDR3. The CDR3, as DNA: TGTGCCACCAGCAGAGACAGATATCAGCCCCAGCATTTT. Translation gives CATSRDRYQPQHF. The chain is built from TRBV15 and TRBJ1-5, with no clear D. In germline, CDR1 is LNHNV, CDR2 YYDKDF (reference sequence). This CDR3 comprises 13 residues. The germline V and J ends were trimmed by 0 bases and 5 bases, with 5 bases remaining between them.

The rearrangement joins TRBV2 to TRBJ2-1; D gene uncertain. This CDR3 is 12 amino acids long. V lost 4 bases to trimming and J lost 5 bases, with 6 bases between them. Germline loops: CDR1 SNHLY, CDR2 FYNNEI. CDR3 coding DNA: TGTGCCAGCAGTGGGTCAGACAATGAGCAGTTCTTC. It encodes CASSGSDNEQFF.

The CDR3 bases are TGTGCCAGCAGCTTAGATGCCGAAGAGACCCAGTACTTC. This codes for CASSLDAEETQYF. The rearrangement links TRBV7-2 to TRBJ2-5; no firm D call. The CDR3 totals 13 residues. The V end was cut by 1 base, the J end by 3 bases, with 6 bases between. CDR1 and CDR2 (germline): SGHTA, FQGNSA. The variable domain in full, with the rest retrieved from reference TRBV7-2 and TRBJ2-5, is GAGVSQSPSNKVTEKGKDVELRCDPISGHTALYWYRQSLGQGLEFLIYFQGNSAPDKSGLPSDRFSAERTGGSVSTLTIQRTQQEDSAVYLCASSLDAEETQYFGPGTRLLVL.

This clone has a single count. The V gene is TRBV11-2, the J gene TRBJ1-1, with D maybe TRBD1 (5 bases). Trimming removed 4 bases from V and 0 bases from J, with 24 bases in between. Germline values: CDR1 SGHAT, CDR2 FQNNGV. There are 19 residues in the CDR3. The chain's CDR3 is CASSSQIQGFPSMNTEAFF. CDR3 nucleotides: TGTGCCAGCAGCTCCCAAATCCAGGGTTTCCCCTCCATGAACACTGAAGCTTTCTTT.

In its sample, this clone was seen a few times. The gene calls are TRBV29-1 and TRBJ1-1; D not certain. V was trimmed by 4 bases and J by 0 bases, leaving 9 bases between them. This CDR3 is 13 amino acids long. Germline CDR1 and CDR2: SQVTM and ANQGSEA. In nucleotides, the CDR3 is TGCAGCGTTGTGTCCTCAATGAACACTGAAGCTTTCTTT. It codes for CSVVSSMNTEAFF.

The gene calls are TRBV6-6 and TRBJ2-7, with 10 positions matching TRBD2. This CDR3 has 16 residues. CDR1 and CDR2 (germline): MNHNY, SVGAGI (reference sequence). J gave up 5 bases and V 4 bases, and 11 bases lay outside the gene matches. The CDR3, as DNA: TGTGCCAGCAGTTCCGATCTAGCGGGAGATTCAGACGAGCAGTACTTC. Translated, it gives CASSSDLAGDSDEQYF.

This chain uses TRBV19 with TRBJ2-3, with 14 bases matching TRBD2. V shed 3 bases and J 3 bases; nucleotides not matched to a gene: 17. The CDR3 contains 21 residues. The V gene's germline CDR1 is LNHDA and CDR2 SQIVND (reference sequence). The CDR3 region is CASSIAVDRLAGGRSTDTQYF. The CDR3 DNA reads TGTGCCAGTAGTATCGCGGTGGACCGACTAGCGGGAGGGAGATCGACAGATACGCAGTATTTT.

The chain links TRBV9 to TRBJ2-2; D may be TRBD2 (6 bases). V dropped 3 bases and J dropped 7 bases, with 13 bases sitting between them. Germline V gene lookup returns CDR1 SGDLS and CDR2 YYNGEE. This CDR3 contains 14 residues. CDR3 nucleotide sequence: TGTGCCAGCAGCGACGGGACTCTCTACGGGGAGCTGTTTTTT. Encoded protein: CASSDGTLYGELFF.

For the CDR3, the DNA is TGTGCCAGCAGTTCCCAGCGACAGGGCTTCAATCAGCCCCAGCATTTT. Amino acids: CASSSQRQGFNQPQHF. The J gene is TRBJ1-5, the V gene TRBV27, with TRBD1 matching 7 bases. The J segment lost 3 bases and the V segment lost 4 bases, leaving 9 bases of the junction unmatched. This CDR3 region has 16 residues. Germline V CDR1 and CDR2: MNHEY, SMNVEV (reference sequence).

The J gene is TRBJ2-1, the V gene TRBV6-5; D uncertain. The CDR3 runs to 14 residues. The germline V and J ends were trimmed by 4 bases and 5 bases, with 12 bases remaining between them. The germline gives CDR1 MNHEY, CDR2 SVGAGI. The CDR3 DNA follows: TGTGCCAGCAGTTCTTTGCAGACCAACAATGAGCAGTTCTTC. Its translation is CASSSLQTNNEQFF.

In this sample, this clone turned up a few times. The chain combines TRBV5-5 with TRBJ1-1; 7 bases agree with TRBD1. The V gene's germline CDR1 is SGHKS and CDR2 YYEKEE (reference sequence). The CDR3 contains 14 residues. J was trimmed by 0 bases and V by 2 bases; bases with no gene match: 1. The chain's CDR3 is CASSFGTVNTEAFF. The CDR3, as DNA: TGTGCCAGCAGCTTTGGGACAGTGAACACTGAAGCTTTCTTT.

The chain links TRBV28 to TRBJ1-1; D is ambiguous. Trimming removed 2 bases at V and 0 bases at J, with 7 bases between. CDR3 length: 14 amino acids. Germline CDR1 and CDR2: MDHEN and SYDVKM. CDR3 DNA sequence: TGTGCCAGCAGTTTACTAACGGTGAACACTGAAGCTTTCTTT. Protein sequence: CASSLLTVNTEAFF.

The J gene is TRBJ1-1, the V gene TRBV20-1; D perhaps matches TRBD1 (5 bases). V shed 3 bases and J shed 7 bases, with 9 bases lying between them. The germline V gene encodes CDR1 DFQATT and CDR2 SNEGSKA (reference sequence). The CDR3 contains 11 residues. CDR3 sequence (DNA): TGCAGTGCTAGGGGCGACAGTGAAGCTTTCTTT. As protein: CSARGDSEAFF.

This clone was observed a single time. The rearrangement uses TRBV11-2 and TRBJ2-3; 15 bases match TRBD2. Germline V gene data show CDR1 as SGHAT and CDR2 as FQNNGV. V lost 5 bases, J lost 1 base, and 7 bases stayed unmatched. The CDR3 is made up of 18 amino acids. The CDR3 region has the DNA TGTGCCAGCAGCATCGGGACTAGCGGGAGGATGGGCACAGATACGCAGTATTTT. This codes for CASSIGTSGRMGTDTQYF.

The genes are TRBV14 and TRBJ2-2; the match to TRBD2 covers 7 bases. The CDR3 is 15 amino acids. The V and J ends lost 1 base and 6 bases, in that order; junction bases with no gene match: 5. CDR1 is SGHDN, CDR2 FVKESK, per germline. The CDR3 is CASSQVAGAAGELFF. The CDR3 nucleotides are TGTGCCAGCAGCCAAGTTGCGGGAGCGGCCGGGGAGCTGTTTTTT.

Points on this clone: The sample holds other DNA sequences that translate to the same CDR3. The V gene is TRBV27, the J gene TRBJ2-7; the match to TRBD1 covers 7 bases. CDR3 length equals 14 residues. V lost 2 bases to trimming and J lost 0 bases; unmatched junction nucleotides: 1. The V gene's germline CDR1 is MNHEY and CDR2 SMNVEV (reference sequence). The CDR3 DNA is TGTGCCAGCAGTTTACGACAGGGCTCCTACGAGCAGTACTTC. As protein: CASSLRQGSYEQYF.

In nucleotides, the CDR3 is TGTGCCAGCGGGCGCGGGGCAGGGGGCTCCGGGGAGCTGTTTTTT. It translates to CASGRGAGGSGELFF. The J gene is TRBJ2-2, the V gene TRBV5-6, with 8 nucleotides matching TRBD1. CDR1 SGHDT and CDR2 YYEEEE come from the germline V gene. V trimming: 7 bases; J trimming: 6 bases; junction bases outside the gene matches: 11. This CDR3 has 15 residues.

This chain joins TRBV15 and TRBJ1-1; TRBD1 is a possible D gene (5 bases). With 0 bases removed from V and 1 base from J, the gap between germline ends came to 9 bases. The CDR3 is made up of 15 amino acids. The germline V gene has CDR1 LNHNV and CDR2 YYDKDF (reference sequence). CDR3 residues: CATSRDLGANTEAFF. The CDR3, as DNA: TGTGCCACCAGCAGAGATCTAGGGGCGAACACTGAAGCTTTCTTT.

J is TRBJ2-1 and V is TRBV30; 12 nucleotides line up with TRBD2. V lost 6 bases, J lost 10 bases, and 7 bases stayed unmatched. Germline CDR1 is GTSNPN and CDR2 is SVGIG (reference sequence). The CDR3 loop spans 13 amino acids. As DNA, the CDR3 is TGTGCCTGCGACGGACTAGCGGGAAAAGAGCAGTTCTTC. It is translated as CACDGLAGKEQFF.

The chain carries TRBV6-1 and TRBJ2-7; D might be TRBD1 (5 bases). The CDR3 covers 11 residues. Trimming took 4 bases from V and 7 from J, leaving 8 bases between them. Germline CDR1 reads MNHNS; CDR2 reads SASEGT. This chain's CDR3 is CASSARGEQYF. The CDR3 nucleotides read TGTGCCAGCAGTGCAAGGGGTGAGCAGTACTTC.